This passage covers 24 T cell receptor beta chains from one sample sequenced in a study of blood T cell repertoires in COVID-19. Clones were sequenced by immunoSEQ multiplex PCR, and TCRdb holds only the in-frame ones, with some missing. The sample lists under 250,000 clones, 85% occurring once. Sequenced sample: peripheral blood. Receptor source: a woman in her sixties with active or convalescent COVID-19.

This clone was found a few times. This rearrangement joins TRBV5-4 to TRBJ2-2; weak D call: TRBD1 (6 bases). The CDR3 runs 15 residues. Trimming shortened V by 3 bases and J by 5 bases, and 14 bases separated the two germline ends. The germline CDR1 and CDR2 sequences are SGHNT and YYREEE (reference sequence). CDR3 protein: CASSSTHRETGELFF. The CDR3 DNA follows: TGTGCCAGCAGCTCAACCCACAGGGAAACCGGGGAGCTGTTTTTT.

This clone was found a few times. The genes are TRBV11-2 and TRBJ2-2, with 12 bases lining up with TRBD2. CDR3 length equals 15 residues. The V and J ends lost 11 bases and 4 bases, in that order; junction bases with no gene match: 8. Germline-derived CDR1 and CDR2 are SGHAT and FQNNGV. The CDR3: CAVRLAGDGTGELFF. In DNA form, the CDR3 reads TGTGCCGTACGACTAGCGGGAGATGGCACCGGGGAGCTGTTTTTT.

The chain joins TRBV2 to TRBJ2-7; 11 nucleotides match TRBD2. The CDR3 totals 16 residues. CDR1 is SNHLY and CDR2 is FYNNEI in the germline V gene. After removal of 7 bases from V and 7 bases from J, the junction contained 15 bases not matched to a gene. This chain's CDR3 is CASMSASGRTRGEQYF. The CDR3 DNA is TGTGCCAGCATGTCGGCTAGCGGGAGGACTCGTGGTGAGCAGTACTTC.

Concerning this clone itself: This CDR3 is also generated by other DNA sequences in the sample. CDR3 residues: CASSSGTANTGELFF. The CDR3, as DNA: TGTGCCAGCAGTTCCGGGACAGCGAACACCGGGGAGCTGTTTTTT. The chain has TRBV6-5 and TRBJ2-2; 7 bases fit TRBD1. Germline V CDR1 and CDR2: MNHEY, SVGAGI. The CDR3 is 15 residues long. With 4 bases clipped from V and 0 bases from J, the junction kept 2 bases outside the gene matches.

The chain links TRBV6-5 to TRBJ2-2; the match to TRBD1 covers 8 bases. V was clipped by 7 bases and J by 2 bases; unmatched bases: 6. The germline CDR1 and CDR2 sequences are MNHEY and SVGAGI. The CDR3 runs to 15 residues. The chain's CDR3 is CASTAGGPNTGELFF. In nucleotides, the CDR3 is TGTGCCAGCACGGCAGGGGGCCCCAACACCGGGGAGCTGTTTTTT.

DNA for the CDR3: TGTGCCAGCTCACCCCGGGACTCGTACAATGAGCAGTTCTTC. This gives the protein CASSPRDSYNEQFF. The chain is built from TRBV18 and TRBJ2-1; D possibly corresponds to TRBD2 (6 bases). V lost 3 bases and J 4 bases, leaving 10 bases between the germline ends. Germline assignment: CDR1 KGHSH and CDR2 LQKENI. There are 14 residues in the CDR3.

The J gene is TRBJ2-5, the V gene TRBV7-8; 11 positions agree with TRBD2. The germline CDR1 and CDR2 sequences are SGHVS and FQNEAQ. The CDR3 contains 16 residues. J gave up 5 bases and V 1 base, and 6 bases lay outside the gene matches. CDR3 region: CASSLVVAGGQETQYF. For the CDR3, the DNA is TGTGCCAGCAGCTTAGTAGTAGCGGGGGGGCAGGAGACCCAGTACTTC.

The rearrangement joins TRBV25-1 to TRBJ1-2, with a weak D call TRBD1 (5 bases). Germline V gene data show CDR1 as MGHDK and CDR2 as SYGVNS. The CDR3 runs to 14 residues. Trimming shortened V by 1 base and J by 7 bases, and 13 bases separated the two germline ends. CDR3 amino acids: CASSEWGEAGGYTF. CDR3 bases: TGTGCCAGCAGTGAATGGGGGGAGGCGGGTGGCTACACCTTC.

The chain combines TRBV5-1 with TRBJ2-2; 11 positions agree with TRBD2. Losses at the gene ends were 0 bases for V and 0 bases for J; bases not matched to a gene: 7. This CDR3 region has 19 residues. The germline CDR1 and CDR2 sequences are SGHRS and YFSETQ. The CDR3 sequence: CASSLVLAGGSANTGELFF. Here the CDR3 DNA reads TGCGCCAGCAGCTTGGTTCTAGCGGGGGGTTCCGCGAACACCGGGGAGCTGTTTTTT.

Notes on this clone: At the DNA level, this CDR3 is encoded by other sequences in the same sample as well. This chain links TRBV10-1 with TRBJ1-3, with D possibly matching TRBD1 (5 bases). This CDR3 comprises 15 residues. Deletions cut 0 bases from V and 0 bases from J, with 6 bases between. The germline gives CDR1 WNHNN, CDR2 SYGVQD (reference sequence). The CDR3 is CASSESGGSGNTIYF. As DNA, the CDR3 is TGCGCCAGCAGTGAGTCCGGGGGCTCTGGAAACACCATATATTTT.

The rearrangement joins TRBV29-1 to TRBJ2-1; 7 bases map to TRBD2. Germline CDR1 reads SQVTM; CDR2 reads ANQGSEA. The CDR3 spans 16 residues. V was pared by 2 bases and J by 3 bases, with 10 bases of the junction left unmatched. CDR3 bases: TGCAGCGTTGAAATTTCGAGCGGGAATATCTACAATGAGCAGTTCTTC. Encoded protein: CSVEISSGNIYNEQFF.

The chain is built from TRBV27 and TRBJ2-5; perhaps TRBD1 as D (6 bases). CDR3 size: 15 residues. CDR1 MNHEY and CDR2 SMNVEV come from the germline V gene (reference sequence). Trimming shortened V by 8 bases and J by 0 bases, and 16 bases separated the two germline ends. The CDR3 coding sequence is TGTGCCAGCTCCAGGGGCGGAGTGTACCAAGAGACCCAGTACTTC. Its translation is CASSRGGVYQETQYF.

V usage is TRBV16 and J usage is TRBJ1-3; 7 bases are a match to TRBD1. Germline trimming cut 2 bases from V and 3 bases from J; bases unmatched to any gene: 10. Germline CDR1 and CDR2: KGHSY and FQNENV. There are 17 residues in the CDR3. The CDR3: CASSQIIHRGSGNTIYF. Written as DNA, the CDR3 is TGTGCCAGCAGCCAAATCATACACAGGGGAAGTGGAAACACCATATATTTT.

This CDR3 reads CASRGTGGVTNEKLFF. The CDR3 bases are TGTGCCAGTAGGGGGACAGGGGGCGTAACTAATGAAAAACTGTTTTTT. The rearrangement links TRBV19 to TRBJ1-4; 12 bases align to TRBD1. The V gene's germline CDR1 is LNHDA and CDR2 SQIVND (reference sequence). CDR3 size: 16 residues. V lost 6 bases and J lost 1; bases outside the gene matches: 3.

The rearrangement uses TRBV7-2 and TRBJ2-2, with 12 bases lining up with TRBD2. The CDR3 is 17 residues long. In germline, CDR1 is SGHTA, CDR2 FQGNSA. V gave up 6 bases and J gave up 5 bases; unmatched junction bases: 10. The CDR3 spells CASSPASGGAVTGELFF. CDR3 bases: TGTGCCAGCAGTCCCGCTAGCGGGGGGGCCGTTACCGGGGAGCTGTTTTTT.

The gene calls are TRBV5-6 and TRBJ2-2; TRBD2 matches 9 bases. Germline values: CDR1 SGHDT, CDR2 YYEEEE. The trim removed 2 bases at V and 4 bases at J, leaving 12 bases unmatched. The CDR3 extends over 18 amino acids. CDR3 in amino acids: CASSFSPGLARFTGELFF. The DNA for the CDR3 is TGTGCCAGCAGCTTCAGCCCGGGACTAGCTCGGTTCACCGGGGAGCTGTTTTTT.

The chain joins TRBV7-6 to TRBJ2-2; D is unclear. The germline V gene encodes CDR1 SGHVS and CDR2 FNYEAQ. The CDR3 covers 15 residues. The V end was cut by 2 bases, the J end by 2 bases, with 9 bases between. Written as DNA, the CDR3 is TGTGCCAGCAGCTTAATTGGCCCTAACACCGGGGAGCTGTTTTTT. This codes for CASSLIGPNTGELFF.

The rearrangement joins TRBV29-1 to TRBJ2-3; no firm D call. The germline V and J ends were trimmed by 3 bases and 0 bases, with 10 bases remaining between them. Germline V gene data show CDR1 as SQVTM and CDR2 as ANQGSEA. CDR3 size: 14 residues. CDR3 sequence (DNA): TGCAGCGTTGATTACGGCGGTAGCACAGATACGCAGTATTTT. Translating it yields CSVDYGGSTDTQYF.

The V and J genes are TRBV9 and TRBJ2-1; 10 bases are shared with TRBD2. The CDR3 covers 13 residues. J lost 9 bases, V lost 4 bases, and 4 bases had no gene match. In germline, CDR1 is SGDLS, CDR2 YYNGEE. The CDR3 nucleotides are TGTGCCAGCAGCTTAGCGGGAGGATCTGAGCAGTTCTTC. It encodes CASSLAGGSEQFF.

The chain is built from TRBV6-5 and TRBJ1-3; 11 bases are a match to TRBD1. CDR1 MNHEY and CDR2 SVGAGI come from the germline V gene. The CDR3 is 15 amino acids. V was pared by 5 bases and J by 3 bases, with 3 bases of the junction left unmatched. Written as DNA, the CDR3 is TGTGCCAGCAGTCAGGACAGGGGGCTTGGAAACACCATATATTTT. Encoded protein: CASSQDRGLGNTIYF.

The chain recombines TRBV7-8 with TRBJ1-1; 7 bases map to TRBD1. V lost 5 bases and J lost 3; bases outside the gene matches: 12. Per germline, CDR1 SGHVS and CDR2 FQNEAQ. The CDR3 extends over 16 amino acids. DNA of the CDR3: TGTGCCAGCAGCATACAGGGGCCCCAGACGGACACTGAAGCTTTCTTT. It translates to CASSIQGPQTDTEAFF.

The chain is built from TRBV6-6 and TRBJ1-2, with 7 positions matching TRBD1. With V trimmed by 10 bases and J by 4 bases, 6 bases remained unmatched. Germline lookup yields CDR1 MNHNY and CDR2 SVGAGI (reference sequence). There are 12 residues in the CDR3. The CDR3 sequence: CAIGGDSYGYTF. CDR3 DNA: TGTGCCATCGGGGGGGACAGCTATGGCTACACCTTC.

This clone was recorded many times. This rearrangement joins TRBV30 to TRBJ1-1, with a tentative D call TRBD1 (6 bases). CDR3 length equals 13 residues. Trimming took off 3 bases at V and 2 bases at J, with 10 bases between the two ends. CDR1 and CDR2 (germline): GTSNPN, SVGIG (reference sequence). In DNA form, the CDR3 reads TGTGCCTGGAGCGGACAGTTCAACACTGAAGCTTTCTTT. This translates into CAWSGQFNTEAFF. The full variable domain, with the rest looked up from reference TRBV30 and TRBJ1-1, is SQTIHQWPATLVQPVGSPLSLECTVEGTSNPNLYWYRQAAGRGLQLLFYSVGIGQISSEVPQNLSASRPQDRQFILSSKKLLLSDSGFYLCAWSGQFNTEAFFGQGTRLTVV.

This chain connects TRBV10-1 to TRBJ1-3, with no clear D. The CDR3 consists of 14 residues. Germline V gives CDR1 WNHNN, CDR2 SYGVQD (reference sequence). Trimming took off 3 bases at V and 2 bases at J, with 8 bases between the two ends. CDR3 protein: CASSDPGTGNTIYF. DNA for the CDR3: TGCGCCAGCAGTGATCCGGGGACTGGAAACACCATATATTTT.